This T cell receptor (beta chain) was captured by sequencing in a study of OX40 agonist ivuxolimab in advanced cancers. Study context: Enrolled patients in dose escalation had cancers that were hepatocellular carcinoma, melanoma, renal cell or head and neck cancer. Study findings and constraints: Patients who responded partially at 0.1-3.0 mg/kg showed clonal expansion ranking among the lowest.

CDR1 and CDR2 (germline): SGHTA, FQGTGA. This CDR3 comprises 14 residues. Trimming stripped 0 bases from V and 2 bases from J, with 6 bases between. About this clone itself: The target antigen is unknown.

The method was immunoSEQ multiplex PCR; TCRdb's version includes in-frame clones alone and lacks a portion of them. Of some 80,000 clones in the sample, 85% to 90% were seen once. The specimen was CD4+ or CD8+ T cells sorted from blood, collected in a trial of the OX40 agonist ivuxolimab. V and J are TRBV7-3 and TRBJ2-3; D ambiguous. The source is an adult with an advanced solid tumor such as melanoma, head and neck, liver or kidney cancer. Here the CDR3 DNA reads TGTGCCAGCAGCTTAACCGGCTCCACAGATACGCAGTATTTT. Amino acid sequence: CASSLTGSTDTQYF.